Following are 22 T cell receptor beta chains from one sample sequenced in a study of human T cells and chemical hapten exposure. Stated time point: patch test 1, 2 weeks after DPC sensitization. Treatment reported: therapeutic diphenylcyclopropenone sensitization with weekly scalp DPC. TCRdb independently ran MiXCR on the RACE reads; one entry per CDR3 protein. The sample includes 95,000 to 130,000 distinct CDR3 sequences, 9% to 13% of them seen just once. Specimen: whole blood, collected in connection with sensitization to the hapten diphenylcyclopropenone (DPC). The receptors originated from a woman aged 45 to 65 with alopecia areata. Some clones in this sample may be carry-over from other donors' samples.

The V gene is TRBV11-2, the J gene TRBJ2-2; 7 bases map to TRBD1. CDR1 and CDR2 from the germline V gene are SGHAT and FQNNGV. The CDR3 consists of 14 residues. Losses at the gene ends were 8 bases for V and 5 bases for J; bases not matched to a gene: 8. CDR3 nucleotides: TGTGCCAGCCCAGGGACAGCCGTGACCGGGGAGCTGTTTTTT. Translated, it gives CASPGTAVTGELFF.

Of note for this clonotype: This may be a read error: a much more frequent sequence differs by one nucleotide. The V and J genes are TRBV6-2 or TRBV6-3 and TRBJ1-1, with 7 bases aligning to TRBD1. The CDR3 consists of 13 residues. V was pared by 11 bases and J by 7 bases, with 13 bases of the junction left unmatched. Germline V gene lookup returns CDR1 MNHEY and CDR2 SVGEGT. The CDR3 spells CACKTGVMSEAFF. Here the CDR3 DNA reads TGTGCCTGCAAAACAGGGGTAATGAGTGAAGCTTTCTTT.

V and J are TRBV5-1 and TRBJ2-7, with 9 positions matching TRBD2. This CDR3 comprises 15 residues. Trimming at V came to 4 bases and at J to 2 bases, leaving 7 bases not matched to a gene. CDR1 and CDR2 (germline): SGHRS, YFSETQ. The CDR3 nucleotides read TGCGCCAGCAGCCCGACTAGCGGACCAACCTACGAGCAGTACTTC. Amino acid sequence: CASSPTSGPTYEQYF.

This sequence joins TRBV18 and TRBJ1-4, with a possible D match to TRBD1 (6 bases). Germline V CDR1 and CDR2: KGHSH, LQKENI. The CDR3 is 12 amino acids. V was cut by 6 bases and J by 8 bases, with 10 bases left in between. DNA of the CDR3: TGTGCCAGCTCTCGCGACAGGGAAAAACTGTTTTTT. It encodes CASSRDREKLFF.

This clonotype was observed a handful of times. The chain links TRBV6-2 or TRBV6-3 to TRBJ1-5; 7 bases map to TRBD1. The trim removed 2 bases at V and 2 bases at J, leaving 18 bases unmatched. The CDR3 sequence is 20 residues long. The germline CDR1 and CDR2 sequences are MNHEY and SVGEGT. In nucleotides, the CDR3 is TGTGCCAGCAGTTACGGCGCAGGGACAGAGATATTGTATGGCAATCAGCCCCAGCATTTT. This translates into CASSYGAGTEILYGNQPQHF.

This chain links TRBV7-9 with TRBJ1-2; no reliable D call. Germline CDR1 reads SEHNR; CDR2 reads FQNEAQ (reference sequence). The CDR3 has 15 residues. Trimming shortened V by 0 bases and J by 0 bases, and 8 bases separated the two germline ends. The CDR3 region is CASSLARSTNYGYTF. CDR3 DNA: TGTGCCAGCAGCTTAGCCCGTTCTACTAACTATGGCTACACCTTC.

The CDR3 coding sequence is TGTGCCACCAGTGATTGGGGACAGGTGGATGAGCAGTTCTTC. Encoded protein: CATSDWGQVDEQFF. The gene calls are TRBV24-1 and TRBJ2-1; 8 bases match TRBD1. After removal of 2 bases from V and 8 bases from J, the junction contained 4 bases not matched to a gene. In germline, CDR1 is KGHDR, CDR2 SFDVKD. The CDR3 loop spans 14 amino acids.

This clonotype came up a few times. V is TRBV7-8 and J is TRBJ1-1; TRBD1 aligns across 7 bases. There are 16 residues in the CDR3. V was pared by 2 bases and J by 0 bases, with 6 bases of the junction left unmatched. Germline CDR1 reads SGHVS; CDR2 reads FQNEAQ. CDR3 sequence reads: CASSLWDSRLNTEAFF. CDR3 in DNA: TGTGCCAGCAGCTTATGGGACAGCAGACTGAACACTGAAGCTTTCTTT.

J is TRBJ2-3 and V is TRBV7-9; D not resolved. The V end was cut by 3 bases, the J end by 1 base, with 5 bases between. The CDR3 contains 13 residues. In germline, CDR1 is SEHNR, CDR2 FQNEAQ (reference sequence). The CDR3: CASSFLGTDTQYF. For the CDR3, the DNA is TGTGCCAGCAGCTTTCTAGGCACAGATACGCAGTATTTT. Full variable domain (remainder filled in from reference TRBV7-9 and TRBJ2-3): DTGVSQNPRHKITKRGQNVTFRCDPISEHNRLYWYRQTLGQGPEFLTYFQNEAQLEKSRLLSDRFSAERPKGSFSTLEIQRTEQGDSAMYLCASSFLGTDTQYFGPGTRLTVL.

There are many counts of this clonotype. V gene TRBV2 combines with J gene TRBJ2-1; TRBD2 agrees at 10 bases. The CDR3 is 14 amino acids. After removal of 10 bases from V and 6 bases from J, the junction contained 9 bases not matched to a gene. Germline V gene data show CDR1 as SNHLY and CDR2 as FYNNEI. CDR3 loop: CAITPSGRANEQFF. CDR3 sequence (DNA): TGTGCCATTACCCCTAGCGGGAGAGCCAATGAGCAGTTCTTC.

This clonotype was seen at least ten times. V is TRBV6-5 and J is TRBJ2-5; 7 nucleotides match TRBD2. CDR1 and CDR2 from the germline V gene are MNHEY and SVGAGI. The V and J ends lost 10 bases and 2 bases, in that order; junction bases with no gene match: 13. The length of the CDR3 is 15 residues. CDR3 in amino acids: CATTPHGGGQETQYF. DNA of the CDR3: TGTGCCACCACCCCTCATGGGGGGGGGCAAGAGACCCAGTACTTC.

At least ten counts were recorded for this clonotype. The chain employs TRBV4-1 and TRBJ2-2, with 7 nucleotides matching TRBD2. Germline lookup yields CDR1 MGHRA and CDR2 YSYEKL. Trimming removed 1 base from V and 0 bases from J; junction bases left unmatched: 2. The CDR3 consists of 16 residues. This CDR3 is CASSQGEGPNTGELFF. In nucleotides, the CDR3 is TGCGCCAGCAGCCAAGGGGAGGGTCCGAACACCGGGGAGCTGTTTTTT.

The chain joins TRBV12-3 or TRBV12-4 to TRBJ1-2, with a weak D call TRBD1 (5 bases). V lost 5 bases to trimming and J lost 4 bases, with 11 bases between them. The CDR3 extends over 13 amino acids. The CDR3 reads CASSPGLTYGYTF. Written as DNA, the CDR3 is TGTGCCAGCAGTCCGGGACTGACCTATGGCTACACCTTC.

This clonotype was counted many times. The CDR3 DNA is TGTGCCAGCAGCTTGAGACAGATGAACACTGAAGCTTTCTTT. Amino acids: CASSLRQMNTEAFF. This chain links TRBV11-2 with TRBJ1-1; D possibly corresponds to TRBD1 (5 bases). Deletions cut 3 bases from V and 0 bases from J, with 8 bases between. CDR3 length: 14 residues. Germline lookup yields CDR1 SGHAT and CDR2 FQNNGV.

This clonotype was found a few times. The CDR3 here is CASSKSIYEQYF. In DNA, the CDR3 is TGTGCCAGCAGCAAATCGATTTACGAGCAGTACTTC. The genes are TRBV21-1 and TRBJ2-7. TRBV21-1 is tagged as a pseudogene. This CDR3 contains 12 residues.

On this clonotype itself: This sequence may be a read error, since a much larger clone differs from it by one base. The genes are TRBV5-6 and TRBJ2-3, with D perhaps TRBD2 (6 bases). The CDR3 totals 18 residues. Germline V gives CDR1 SGHDT, CDR2 YYEEEE. Written as DNA, the CDR3 is TGTGTCAGCAGCCCAACCTCTCGTAGCGGACCTGGCACAGATACGCAGTATTTT. It is translated as CVSSPTSRSGPGTDTQYF.

This chain joins TRBV7-2 and TRBJ2-3; maybe TRBD1 (8 bases). Trimming pared 1 base from V and 5 bases from J, leaving 16 bases between. The V gene's germline CDR1 is SGHTA and CDR2 FQGNSA. The CDR3 is 16 amino acids. The CDR3 is CASSLVQGGLGDTQYF. In DNA form, the CDR3 reads TGTGCCAGCAGCTTAGTACAGGGGGGGCTCGGAGATACGCAGTATTTT. Drawing the rest from reference TRBV7-2 and TRBJ2-3, the complete variable domain is GAGVSQSPSNKVTEKGKDVELRCDPISGHTALYWYRQSLGQGLEFLIYFQGNSAPDKSGLPSDRFSAERTGGSVSTLTIQRTQQEDSAVYLCASSLVQGGLGDTQYFGPGTRLTVL.

This clonotype was picked up a small number of times. The chain joins TRBV18 to TRBJ1-1; no clear D gene. Germline V CDR1 and CDR2: KGHSH, LQKENI. Trimming took 0 bases from V and 2 from J, leaving 10 bases between them. The CDR3 is made up of 15 amino acids. Written as DNA, the CDR3 is TGTGCCAGCTCACCACCGGGAGTGCGAAACACTGAAGCTTTCTTT. This encodes CASSPPGVRNTEAFF.

This clonotype has more than one count but fewer than ten. The J gene is TRBJ2-6, the V gene TRBV29-1, with D tentatively TRBD1 or TRBD2 (6 bases each). CDR1 and CDR2 (germline): SQVTM, ANQGSEA. Deletions cut 7 bases from V and 0 bases from J, with 10 bases between. The CDR3 runs to 14 residues. The CDR3 sequence is CSAGGVSGANVLTF. The CDR3 nucleotides are TGCAGCGCCGGGGGCGTCTCTGGGGCCAACGTCCTGACTTTC.

Remarks on this clonotype: A much bigger clone sits one base away, suggesting this may be a read error. V is TRBV6-2 or TRBV6-3 and J is TRBJ2-1; tentative D call: TRBD1 (5 bases). The CDR3 sequence is 11 residues long. In germline, CDR1 is MNHEY, CDR2 SVGEGT. The CDR3, as DNA: TGTACCAGCAGGGTTTCGTATGAGCAGTTCTTC. Translating it yields CTSRVSYEQFF.

This clonotype was recorded a few times. This CDR3 is CASSSGPSAFF. The CDR3 coding sequence is TGTGCCAGCAGCTCCGGGCCCTCAGCTTTCTTT. The rearrangement links TRBV28 to TRBJ1-1; no firm D call. The V end lost 6 bases, the J end lost 10 bases, and 12 bases lay between the germline ends. The CDR3 is 11 residues long. From germline, CDR1 is MDHEN and CDR2 SYDVKM.

The chain employs TRBV28 and TRBJ2-6; D not certain. The CDR3 spans 12 residues. CDR1 and CDR2 (germline): MDHEN, SYDVKM. The V end was cut by 5 bases, the J end by 4 bases, with 3 bases between. CDR3 coding DNA: TGTGCCAGCAGTACAGGGGCCAACGTCCTGACTTTC. Its protein is CASSTGANVLTF. Filled out from reference TRBV28 and TRBJ2-6, the complete variable domain reads DVKVTQSSRYLVKRTGEKVFLECVQDMDHENMFWYRQDPGLGLRLIYFSYDVKMKEKGDIPEGYSVSREKKERFSLILESASTNQTSMYLCASSTGANVLTFGAGSRLTVL.